The TCR beta chain under discussion was sequenced for a study of blood T cells in healthy people across ages (dated by TCRdb to 2013 to 2016). For the study in its entirety: In model experiments, roughly one uniquely barcoded TCR beta cDNA molecule per two T cells was captured by template switching. To avoid experimental bias, donors of different ages were spread randomly across the sequencing lanes. Using deep sequencing normalized with unique cDNA molecular identifiers, the study measured how TCR beta repertoire diversity changes with age. Donors were grouped into four age groups: young (average approximately 15 years), middle-aged (39), aged (around 62) and long-lived (approximately 75). For two donors (one aged 18 to 30 and one aged 80 or older), the study analyzed two additional independent replicas of 1 million unique cDNA reads from the same blood draw. Beyond this particular receptor, the publication reports: Observed TCR beta diversity per million T cells fell roughly linearly with age, and a significant reduction was already apparent by age around 44. Observed TCR beta diversity correlated strongly with the percentage of naive T cells measured by flow cytometry. Because the CMV infection status of the donors was unknown, age-related changes in expanded clonotypes may potentially have been confounded. Conclusive comparison of naive and antigen-experienced compartments was prevented by the profiling of bulk unsorted PBMCs. The long-lived group showed more naive CD4+ T cells, fewer expanded clones and increased TCR diversity than the aged group, suggesting age selection. Total diversity estimates from one million sequenced T cells were considered lower bounds and underestimates.

Note on this clonotype: The target of this receptor is not known. Germline and junction disagree at one end, which may indicate a read error.

There are 14 amino acids in the CDR3, from cysteine to phenylalanine inclusive. The DNA shown is the 42-base CDR3, in frame from base 1. The germline V gene encodes CDR1 SGDLS and CDR2 YYNGEE. The approximately 39 donors, aged about 6 to 100 years, were systemically healthy Caucasian individuals from Russia. Roughly 10 milliliters of peripheral blood were drawn from each donor into EDTA-treated Vacutainer tubes. PBMCs were isolated by Ficoll-Paque density-gradient centrifugation, with at least 7 million obtained per sample. Total RNA, at least 5 micrograms per sample, was extracted from PBMCs with Trizol reagent. For every donor, flow cytometry on a PBMC aliquot measured the percentage of naive CD45RAhigh/CD27high T cells. Library construction relied on 5' RACE. TCRdb names Illumina HiSeq 2500 as the instrument used. A second PCR of 7 to 11 cycles was performed with a sample-barcoded 5' primer and a J-beta primer mix. A template-switch 5' adaptor carrying 12 random nucleotides introduced a unique molecular identifier onto each TCR beta cDNA molecule. Each sample yielded at least 2.5 million CDR3-containing paired-end reads. The Mint cDNA synthesis kit, primed by a TRBC-specific oligonucleotide, was used to synthesize first-strand cDNA from all RNA. Following uracil-DNA glycosylase treatment, a first 18-cycle PCR with universal primers M1SS and BC2_uni_R was performed on all cDNA. The original pipeline was this. Each sample was normalized by randomly selecting 1 million high-quality reads, each carrying a distinct molecular identifier. Instead of being binned into consensus sequences, reads with shared molecular identifiers were discarded. MiTCR, with a Q25 quality threshold and the strictest error-elimination algorithm, was used for CDR3 identification, clonotype clustering and error correction. A nonparametric unseen species model using Euler transformation provided a lower-bound estimate of total TCR beta diversity. TCRdb reanalyzed the raw reads on its own, using fastp at Q25 for trimming and MiXCR for clone calling, and kept in-frame beta chains. Duplicate CDR3 protein sequences are folded into a single record with the most common DNA and genes. TCRdb, rather than the study authors, made the V and J calls. The sample contains around 800,000 distinct CDR3 sequences, approximately 44% of them found a single time. The ten top clones hold nearly 20% of the sample.

The clonotype was recovered from a man in his sixties in good health. The chain was built from TRBV9 and TRBJ2-1; TRBD1 fits 7 bases in the junction. The sequencing input was blood. CDR3 region: CASNVDRVGDEQFF. The sequenced DNA: TGTGCCAGCAACGTAGACAGGGTCGGGGATGAGCAGTTCTTC. The CDR3, completed at both ends by the reference TRBV9 and TRBJ2-1 genes, gives the full variable domain DSGVTQTPKHLITATGQRVTLRCSPRSGDLSVYWYQQSLDQGLQFLIQYYNGEERAKGNILERFSAQQFPDLHSELNLSSLELGDSALYFCASNVDRVGDEQFFGPGTRLTVL.